This paragraph covers one T cell receptor (beta chain) sequence. The target antigen is unknown. The genes are named according to mouse. With the read ending 1 residue before the CDR3 end, the germline J gene is used to fill in that end. This entry belongs to a study of tissue T cells after allogeneic stem cell transplantation. General study results and limits: Alloreactivity or antigen specificity of tissue TCRs was not determined; some clones might be host cells. Anatomically similar tissues had similar TCR repertoires within each patient.

V was trimmed by 1 base and J by 3 bases, leaving 9 bases between them. Germline CDR1 is NSHNY and CDR2 is SYGAGN. This CDR3 contains 14 residues. TCRbeta CDR3 was sequenced at survey depth with template counts. Profiled with immunoSEQ multiplex PCR; TCRdb holds only in-frame clones, not every one. The table has about 4,000 clones, around half seen once. Time point meaning: mouse harvest day 14 after allogeneic transplant. The graft held 10^6 splenic CD5+ T cells and 10^7 T-cell-depleted bone marrow cells. Mice had MHC-mismatched B6 into BALB/c GVHD, sampled day 7 or 14. The J gene is TRBJ2-5, the V gene TRBV13-1; a possible D gene is TRBD1 (6 bases). The sample consisted of lymph node tissue. The source of this sequence is a female BALB/c mouse given C57BL/6 T cells with graft-versus-host disease after an allogeneic hematopoietic cell transplant. CDR3 bases read: TGTGCCAGCAGTGATCGGGGACAACAAGACACCCAGTAC. It encodes CASSDRGQQDTQY. In full, the CDR3 is CASSDRGQQDTQYF.